Shown below are 5 T cell receptor beta chains from a single sample sequenced in a study of human T cells and chemical hapten exposure. TCRdb analysed the RACE reads with MiXCR anew, one entry per CDR3 protein. The sample holds tens of thousands of distinct CDR3 sequences, about 10% seen once. Time point noted: patch test 1, 2 weeks after DPC sensitization. Treatment reported: therapeutic diphenylcyclopropenone sensitization with weekly scalp DPC. The starting material was whole blood, obtained in connection with sensitization to the hapten diphenylcyclopropenone (DPC). The receptors originated from a man aged 40-55 years with alopecia areata. Some clones in this sample may be carry-over from other donors' samples.

The chain carries TRBV11-1 and TRBJ2-3; D is unclear. There are 16 residues in the CDR3. In germline, CDR1 is SGHAT, CDR2 FQDESV (reference sequence). Trimming removed 4 bases from V and 1 base from J, with 15 bases in between. As DNA, the CDR3 is TGTGCCAGCAGCTCCACGGGCCCGACTCGCACAGATACGCAGTATTTT. It yields the protein CASSSTGPTRTDTQYF.

This clonotype was counted between two and nine times. V usage is TRBV11-2 and J usage is TRBJ2-1, with TRBD2 identical over 12 bases. CDR3 length: 17 amino acids. V shed 5 bases, J shed 6 bases, and the junction held 11 bases outside the gene matches. CDR1 and CDR2 (germline): SGHAT, FQNNGV. CDR3 DNA sequence: TGTGCCAGCAGCGCGGGACTAGCGGGCCTCGCGGGCAATGAGCAGTTCTTC. It codes for CASSAGLAGLAGNEQFF. Filled out from reference TRBV11-2 and TRBJ2-1, the complete variable domain reads EAGVAQSPRYKIIEKRQSVAFWCNPISGHATLYWYQQILGQGPKLLIQFQNNGVVDDSQLPKDRFSAERLKGVDSTLKIQPAKLEDSAVYLCASSAGLAGLAGNEQFFGPGTRLTVL.

This chain joins TRBV28 and TRBJ2-3; D unresolved. The ends were cut back, 7 bases at V and 7 bases at J, with 18 bases in the middle. CDR1 MDHEN and CDR2 SYDVKM come from the germline V gene. The CDR3 runs 14 residues. CDR3 in DNA: TGTGCCAGCACCAAGACCCCCGTTGGAAATACGCAGTATTTT. Its translation is CASTKTPVGNTQYF.

The chain couples TRBV5-4 to TRBJ1-4; TRBD1 agrees at 10 bases. V was clipped by 4 bases and J by 7 bases; unmatched bases: 16. Germline assignment: CDR1 SGHNT and CDR2 YYREEE (reference sequence). CDR3 size: 18 residues. The CDR3 region has the DNA TGTGCCAGCAGCACAGCCGGGACAGGGGTTAGGCCTTGTGAAAAACTGTTTTTT. Translated: CASSTAGTGVRPCEKLFF.

The V and J genes are TRBV2 and TRBJ1-2; tentatively, D is TRBD1 (5 bases). Germline CDR1 reads SNHLY; CDR2 reads FYNNEI. The CDR3 has 13 residues. Trimming removed 9 bases from V and 4 bases from J, with 15 bases in between. The CDR3 nucleotides are TGTGCCAGTTATGCGGAAGGGGTCTATGGCTACACCTTC. It yields the protein CASYAEGVYGYTF.